This T cell receptor (beta chain) was sequenced for a study of blood T cell repertoires in COVID-19. Study overall: Whether acute or convalescent, the COVID-19 samples came from the United States, Italy and Spain.

V was cut by 4 bases and J by 0 bases, with 13 bases left in between. This CDR3 comprises 15 residues. Germline CDR1 SGHDT, CDR2 YYEEEE. Per the original methods: Counts of nucleated cells, estimated from reference gene primer amplification, were obtained. TCRdb's table, derived via immunoSEQ multiplex PCR, lists solely in-frame clones and lacks some. That table supplies the V and J calls and clone size; D and trimming were determined from the DNA. The data hold about 140,000 clones, with under 85% observed a single time. The genes are TRBV5-6 and TRBJ1-1; tentative D call: TRBD1 (6 bases). The source of this sequence is a human donor in a cohort sampled during active COVID-19. Material for sequencing was peripheral blood. The CDR3 reads CASSTRTEMNTEAFF. In DNA, the CDR3 is TGTGCCAGCAGCACAAGGACAGAAATGAACACTGAAGCTTTCTTT.